The clone carrying this T cell receptor (beta chain) was found many times. Authors of the study amplified TCR beta CDR3 regions from RNA transcripts. HTBI primers were employed in a first-round RT-PCR of the TCR CDR3. One entry per CDR3 protein, called by TCRdb with MiXCR from the multiplex PCR reads. The table lists 660,000 or so distinct CDR3 sequences, about 20% of them singletons. The sample originates from a study of T cells in Graves' hyperthyroidism and ophthalmopathy. CDR1 and CDR2 from the germline V gene are LGHDT and YNNKEL (reference sequence). V lost 2 bases and J 5 bases, leaving 2 bases between the germline ends. The CDR3 loop spans 11 amino acids.

This clonotype originated in a man younger than 40 with Graves' ophthalmopathy. This sequence joins TRBV3-1 and TRBJ2-3, with D hard to call. Sequences were obtained from blood. The CDR3 DNA is TGTGCCAGCAGCCAAATAGATACGCAGTATTTT. Protein sequence: CASSQIDTQYF.